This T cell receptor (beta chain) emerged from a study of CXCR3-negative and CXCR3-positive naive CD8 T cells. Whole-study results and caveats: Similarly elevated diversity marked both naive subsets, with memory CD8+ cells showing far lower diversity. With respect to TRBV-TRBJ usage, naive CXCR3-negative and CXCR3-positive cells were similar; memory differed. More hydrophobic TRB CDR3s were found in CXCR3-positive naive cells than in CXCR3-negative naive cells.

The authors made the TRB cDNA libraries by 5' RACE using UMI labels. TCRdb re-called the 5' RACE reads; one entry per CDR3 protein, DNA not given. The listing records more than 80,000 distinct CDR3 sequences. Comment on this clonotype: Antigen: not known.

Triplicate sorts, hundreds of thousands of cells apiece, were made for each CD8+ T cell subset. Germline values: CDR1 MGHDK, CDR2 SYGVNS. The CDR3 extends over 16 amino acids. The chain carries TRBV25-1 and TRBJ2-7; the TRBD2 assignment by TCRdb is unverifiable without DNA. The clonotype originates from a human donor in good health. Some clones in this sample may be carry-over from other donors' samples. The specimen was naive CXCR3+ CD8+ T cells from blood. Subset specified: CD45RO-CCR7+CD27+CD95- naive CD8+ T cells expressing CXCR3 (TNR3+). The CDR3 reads CASSEWELGIRGEQYF.